This is a list of T cell receptor beta chains from one sample in a study of human T cells and chemical hapten exposure. TCRdb re-called the RACE reads through MiXCR, storing one row per CDR3 protein. In the table there are 300,000 to 450,000 distinct CDR3 sequences, roughly 5.3% of which are singletons. The sequences come from whole blood, collected in connection with sensitization to the hapten diphenylcyclopropenone (DPC). The receptors come from a woman aged 50 to 65 with alopecia areata. Some clones in this sample may be carry-over from other donors' samples. CDR3s include the opening cysteine and the closing phenylalanine or tryptophan. A D gene is named only where the DNA matches it firmly. A row's size may be missing; if present it is once, few, many or a size class.

TRBV6-2/TRBV6-3	NA	TRBJ2-1	TRBD2	TGTGCCAGCAGCGGACTAGCGGGAGTGAATGAGCAGTTCTTC	CASSGLAGVNEQFF
TRBV4-1	few	TRBJ2-1	NA	TGCGCCAGCAGCCAAGATCCGAAGGCGGGCAATGAGCAGTTCTTC	CASSQDPKAGNEQFF
TRBV3-1	NA	TRBJ2-1	NA	TGTGCCAGCAGCCAAGGAGGGGGTACCCATACGTTCTTC	CASSQGGGTHTFF
TRBV15	few	TRBJ1-5	NA	TGTGCCACCAGCAGAGACCCGCAAATCCTTAGCAATCAGCCCCAGCATTTT	CATSRDPQILSNQPQHF
TRBV20-1	few	TRBJ1-5	NA	TGCAGTGCTAGTGGACAAGGGTTTCAGCCCCAGCATTTT	CSASGQGFQPQHF
TRBV29-1	few	TRBJ1-5	TRBD1	TGCAGCGTCCAGACAGGGATAGGTCAGCCCCAGCATTTT	CSVQTGIGQPQHF
TRBV6-5	many	TRBJ2-1	NA	TGTGCCAGCAGTAACTTTCGGAGTGAGCAGTTCTTC	CASSNFRSEQFF
TRBV6-2/TRBV6-3	many	TRBJ1-2	TRBD1	TGTGCCAGCAGCGGGACAGCTCGTCACTATGGCTACACCTTC	CASSGTARHYGYTF
TRBV11-2	many	TRBJ2-3	NA	TGTGCCAGCAGCCCACTCCGACAGTTCCATACGCAGTATTTT	CASSPLRQFHTQYF
TRBV25-1	few	TRBJ1-2	NA	TGTGCCAGCAGTGTCGCAGGGTATGGCTACACCTTC	CASSVAGYGYTF
TRBV14	many	TRBJ1-4	NA	TGTGCCAGCAGCCAAATGGCAGGGTCAGGAAAACTGTTTTTT	CASSQMAGSGKLFF
TRBV3-1	few	TRBJ2-2	NA	TGTGCCAGCAGCCAAGATTTGAGGGCTCGAGGTATCGGGGAGCTGTTTTTT	CASSQDLRARGIGELFF
TRBV11-2	many	TRBJ2-5	TRBD2	TGTGCCAGCAGTAACGTCTATAAGCGGGAGCAAGAGACCCAGTACTTC	CASSNVYKREQETQYF
TRBV6-1	NA	TRBJ2-6	NA	TGTGCCAGCAGGAAACTCTCTGGGGCCAACGTCCTGACTTTC	CASRKLSGANVLTF
TRBV6-4	many	TRBJ2-1	NA	TGTGCCAGCAGTGACTCGATGGCAGGGGAATACAATGAGCAGTTCTTC	CASSDSMAGEYNEQFF
TRBV7-9	few	TRBJ1-2	NA	TGTGCCAGCAGCCCTCTGGACGGTTCTAACTATGGCTACACCTTC	CASSPLDGSNYGYTF
TRBV20-1	many	TRBJ2-2	TRBD2	TGCAGTGCTGGGGTTTCGGGACTAGCGGGAGTAGATACCGGGGAGCTGTTTTTT	CSAGVSGLAGVDTGELFF
TRBV6-1	NA	TRBJ1-1	NA	TGTGCCAGCAGTGAAGCGCTGGGGATGAACACTGTAGCTTTCTTT	CASSEALGMNTVAFF
TRBV19	NA	TRBJ1-2	TRBD1	TGTGCCAGTAGTACGGGACAGCACTATGGCTACACCTTC	CASSTGQHYGYTF
TRBV4-2	many	TRBJ2-7	TRBD2	TGTGCCAGCAGCCAAGAATTAATCATGCTAGCGGGGGAAGAGCAGTACTTC	CASSQELIMLAGEEQYF
TRBV6-1	few	TRBJ1-3	TRBD1	TGTGCCAGCTTCCGGGACAGTGATTTTTCCTCTGGAAACACCATATATTTT	CASFRDSDFSSGNTIYF
TRBV24-1	NA	TRBJ2-1	TRBD2	TGTGCCACCAGTGACGGGTTAGGACTAGCACTCAATGAGCAGTTCTTC	CATSDGLGLALNEQFF
TRBV7-2	NA	TRBJ2-4	NA	TGTGCCAGCAGCTTAGTCGAGGGAGGAACCAAAAACATTCAGTACTTC	CASSLVEGGTKNIQYF
TRBV4-2	few	TRBJ1-2	NA	TGTGCCAGCAGCCAAGATACGGAACATCTTTATGGCTACACCTTC	CASSQDTEHLYGYTF
TRBV6-6	many	TRBJ2-1	NA	TGTGCCAGCAGTCCCTATGGACAAGTCAATGAGCAGTTCTTC	CASSPYGQVNEQFF
TRBV12-3/TRBV12-4	many	TRBJ1-5	NA	TGTGCCAGCATCCGGGAGGGGAAAAATCAGCCCCAGCATTTT	CASIREGKNQPQHF
TRBV12-3/TRBV12-4	many	TRBJ1-2	NA	TGTGCCAGCAGTGGGACATCCCGGGAAGGCTACACCTTC	CASSGTSREGYTF
TRBV9	NA	TRBJ2-3	NA	TGTGCCAGCAGCGTTTCTCAGCTCACCTTCGTGGGGGCTACGCAGTATTTT	CASSVSQLTFVGATQYF
TRBV9	few	TRBJ2-1	TRBD1	TGTGCCAGCAGCTTACGACAGGGAGACAATGAGCAGTTCTTC	CASSLRQGDNEQFF
TRBV6-2/TRBV6-3	NA	TRBJ2-3	TRBD1	TGTGCCAGCAGGTCAGGACAGGAGAGCACAGATACGCAGTATTTT	CASRSGQESTDTQYF
TRBV3-1	NA	TRBJ1-1	TRBD1	TGTGCCAGCAGCCAAGATCCCCTTAGGGGGCTGAACACTGAAGCTTTCTTT	CASSQDPLRGLNTEAFF
TRBV29-1	NA	TRBJ2-5	TRBD1	TGCAGCGTTGATGAGGGGGCGCAGAGAGAGACCCAGTACTTC	CSVDEGAQRETQYF
TRBV7-2	many	TRBJ1-1	NA	TGTGCCAGCAGCCCCAAGTGGGGTCAGGCTGAAGCTTTCTTT	CASSPKWGQAEAFF
TRBV27	NA	TRBJ1-2	NA	TGTGCCAGCAGGCCGGTAGCCCATGGCTATGGCTACACCTTC	CASRPVAHGYGYTF
TRBV27	NA	TRBJ2-4	TRBD1	TGTGCCAGCAGGCCGGGACAGGGGGACGTTAACATTCAGTACTTC	CASRPGQGDVNIQYF
TRBV27	many	TRBJ1-2	NA	TGTGCCAGCAGTTTTTCCCCTAACTATGGCTACACCTTC	CASSFSPNYGYTF
TRBV5-1	many	TRBJ2-2	NA	TGCGCCAGCAGCTTGGGTCAGGGGAGCACCGGGGAGCTGTTTTTT	CASSLGQGSTGELFF
TRBV6-5	many	TRBJ2-3	TRBD1	TGTGCCAGCAGTTTACAGGGGGCGCTCACAGATACGCAGTATTTT	CASSLQGALTDTQYF
TRBV7-2	many	TRBJ1-2	TRBD1	TGTGCCAGCAGCTTAAGTAGTTACGGGACAGCTTATGGCTACACCTTC	CASSLSSYGTAYGYTF
TRBV27	many	TRBJ1-1	NA	TGTGCCAGCGGGGAAACTGAAGCTTTCTTT	CASGETEAFF
TRBV2	many	TRBJ1-5	TRBD1	TGTGCCAGCAGTCCACAGGGGCCGGGCAATCAGCCCCAGCATTTT	CASSPQGPGNQPQHF
TRBV9	many	TRBJ2-3	TRBD1	TGTGCCAGCAGCCTAAACAGGGGAAGTTATAGCACAGATACGCAGTATTTT	CASSLNRGSYSTDTQYF
TRBV3-1	NA	TRBJ2-7	TRBD2	TGTGCCAGCAGCCAAGATGGGCCTAGCGGAAAGAGCTCCTACGAGCAGTACTTC	CASSQDGPSGKSSYEQYF
TRBV29-1	many	TRBJ1-6	NA	TGCAGCGTTGAAGGGTGGCAGCCGGGAAACTCCTATAATTCACCCCTCCACTTT	CSVEGWQPGNSYNSPLHF
TRBV5-1	few	TRBJ1-1	NA	TGCGCCAGCAGCTCCCAGGGTTCTGTTGAAGCTTTCTTT	CASSSQGSVEAFF
TRBV20-1	few	TRBJ2-2	TRBD2	TGCAGTGCTAGAGATCTAGCGGGAGTATCCGGGGAGCTGTTTTTT	CSARDLAGVSGELFF
TRBV7-2	NA	TRBJ2-2	TRBD2	TGTGCCAGCAGACCGTGGTCCGGGACTAGCGGGAGGGCGGGCACCGGGGAGCTGTTTTTT	CASRPWSGTSGRAGTGELFF
TRBV29-1	many	TRBJ2-7	TRBD1	TGCAGCGTTCCCGGACAGGGTACTCTCGAGCAGTACTTC	CSVPGQGTLEQYF
TRBV4-2	many	TRBJ2-1	TRBD1	TGTGCCAGCAGCCAAGAGAGTGCAGGGGGCTCTGTTGAGCAGTTCTTC	CASSQESAGGSVEQFF
TRBV12-3/TRBV12-4	few	TRBJ2-1	NA	TGTGCCAGCAGTTTTGACAATTACAATGAGCAGTTCTTC	CASSFDNYNEQFF
TRBV27	few	TRBJ2-2	NA	TGTGCCAGCAGTTTTCGGGGCACCGGGGAGCTGTTTTTT	CASSFRGTGELFF
TRBV4-3	NA	TRBJ1-1	NA	TGCGCCAGCAGCCCCGGACCTAGTGGACCGAACACTGAAGCTTTCTTT	CASSPGPSGPNTEAFF
TRBV28	NA	TRBJ2-1	TRBD2	TGTGCCAGCAGACCTAGGACTAGCGGGAGAGTCAATGAGCAGTTCTTC	CASRPRTSGRVNEQFF
TRBV4-3	many	TRBJ2-5	TRBD1	TGCGCCAGCAGCCAAGAGACAGGGCGAGAGACCCAGTACTTC	CASSQETGRETQYF
TRBV29-1	many	TRBJ1-3	NA	TGCAGCGCCGACGGGTTCCCTGGAAACACCATATATTTT	CSADGFPGNTIYF
TRBV3-1	NA	TRBJ2-3	NA	TGTGCCAGCAGCCAAGTTCAAGGGGGGACGCAGTATTTT	CASSQVQGGTQYF
TRBV6-5	many	TRBJ2-7	TRBD1	TGTGCCAGCAGTTACGGGGGTCAGGGGGCCTACGAGCAGTACTTC	CASSYGGQGAYEQYF
TRBV20-1	NA	TRBJ2-4	TRBD1	TGCAGTGCCCGAACAGGGGTACTAGCCAAAAACATTCAGTACTTC	CSARTGVLAKNIQYF
TRBV20-1	few	TRBJ1-1	NA	TGCAGTGCTACCCTTTCAGGTTGGAACACTGAAGCTTTCTTT	CSATLSGWNTEAFF
TRBV30	NA	TRBJ1-1	NA	TGTGCCTGGATCCTGTTTGCAGGGTCTAACACTGAAGCTTTCTTT	CAWILFAGSNTEAFF